Each of the 32 T cell receptor beta chains below was sequenced from the same sample in a study of TIL therapy for anti-PD-1-resistant metastatic lung cancer. Sequencing used immunoSEQ v3. Profiling relied on immunoSEQ multiplex PCR, and the TCRdb table lists in-frame clones only, not all of them. The sample comprises 45,000 to 75,000 clones, 55% to 75% of which are singletons, and about 6.8% rests with the top ten. This sample's time point: pre-treatment sample, taken before nivolumab and TIL therapy. This specimen was blood, taken at baseline. The receptors derive from a person aged 25 to 80 with non-small cell lung cancer.

This rearrangement joins TRBV5-4 to TRBJ2-3; perhaps TRBD1 as D (6 bases). Per the germline V gene, CDR1 is SGHNT and CDR2 is YYREEE (reference sequence). This CDR3 is 15 amino acids long. V lost 2 bases to trimming and J lost 6 bases, with 16 bases between them. This CDR3 reads CASSLGTLQGDTQYF. CDR3 DNA sequence: TGTGCCAGCAGCTTAGGGACACTCCAGGGGGATACGCAGTATTTT.

This rearrangement joins TRBV7-8 to TRBJ1-6; TRBD1 agrees at 7 bases. CDR1 SGHVS and CDR2 FQNEAQ come from the germline V gene. Trimming removed 1 base from V and 10 bases from J; junction bases left unmatched: 13. This CDR3 spans 17 amino acids. The CDR3 region is CASSLDAAGGSFSPLHF. The CDR3 DNA reads as TGTGCCAGCAGCTTAGATGCTGCAGGGGGAAGTTTCTCACCCCTCCACTTT.

This chain joins TRBV6-5 and TRBJ2-5, with D perhaps given as TRBD1 or TRBD2 (5 bases each). Germline loops: CDR1 MNHEY, CDR2 SVGAGI. The CDR3 extends over 15 amino acids. Trimming took 5 bases from V and 4 from J, leaving 17 bases between them. CDR3 DNA: TGTGCCAGCAGTGCCCGGGGCCCTCCACGAGAGACCCAGTACTTC. It is translated as CASSARGPPRETQYF.

CDR3 loop: CASRGGSIGESPLHF. Written as DNA, the CDR3 is TGCGCCAGCAGGGGGGGTAGTATAGGTGAATCACCCCTCCACTTT. The J gene is TRBJ1-6, the V gene TRBV10-2; possibly TRBD1 for D (5 bases). V lost 6 bases, J lost 10 bases, and 19 bases lay in between. Germline V lookup: CDR1 WSHSY, CDR2 SAAADI. The CDR3 is made up of 15 amino acids.

The CDR3 is CASSPIKIGYASPLHF. For the CDR3, the DNA is TGCGCCAGCAGCCCAATTAAAATAGGGTATGCTTCACCCCTCCACTTT. This rearrangement joins TRBV4-1 to TRBJ1-6; D is uncertain. The CDR3 is 16 amino acids. CDR1 and CDR2 (germline): MGHRA, YSYEKL. Trimming left V 4 bases short and J 9 bases short, with 19 bases between.

V usage is TRBV6-5 and J usage is TRBJ2-7, with D maybe TRBD2 (6 bases). V was shortened by 2 bases and J by 8 bases, with 13 bases between the two germline ends. This CDR3 is built from 13 residues. Germline values: CDR1 MNHEY, CDR2 SVGAGI. The CDR3 is CASSYGTATQQYF. Written as DNA, the CDR3 is TGTGCCAGCAGTTACGGGACTGCAACGCAGCAGTACTTC.

The V call is TRBV6-5, the J call TRBJ2-2; D gene unclear. The CDR3 length is 12 residues. The V gene's germline CDR1 is MNHEY and CDR2 SVGAGI. The V gene lost 9 bases and the J gene lost 0 bases, with 5 bases spanning the gap. Here the CDR3 reads CASRANTGELFF. The CDR3 DNA sequence: TGTGCCAGTAGAGCGAACACCGGGGAGCTGTTTTTT.

This clone was recorded a few times. The genes are TRBV30 and TRBJ1-5; 9 nucleotides line up with TRBD1. The CDR3 has 15 residues. V lost 5 bases to trimming and J lost 2 bases; unmatched junction nucleotides: 7. In germline, CDR1 is GTSNPN, CDR2 SVGIG (reference sequence). CDR3 amino acids: CAWGTGGTGNQPQHF. As DNA, the CDR3 is TGTGCCTGGGGAACAGGGGGCACGGGCAATCAGCCCCAGCATTTT.

The CDR3 region has the DNA TGTGCCAGCAGCCCCCAGGCAAGCTCTGGAAACACCATATATTTT. Translation gives CASSPQASSGNTIYF. The chain carries TRBV7-8 and TRBJ1-3; D gene uncertain. The CDR3 loop spans 15 amino acids. CDR1 is SGHVS and CDR2 is FQNEAQ in the germline V gene. V lost 5 bases and J lost 0, with 11 bases in between.

This chain uses TRBV2 with TRBJ2-7, with 8 bases fitting TRBD1. The CDR3 has 16 residues. V lost 4 bases and J lost 0; bases outside the gene matches: 8. From germline, CDR1 is SNHLY and CDR2 FYNNEI. CDR3 in amino acids: CASSVGQGRNSYEQYF. CDR3 nucleotide sequence: TGTGCCAGCAGTGTCGGACAGGGAAGGAACTCCTACGAGCAGTACTTC.

The gene calls are TRBV12-5 and TRBJ2-2; 10 positions agree with TRBD2. This CDR3 is 16 amino acids long. V lost 2 bases and J lost 5; bases outside the gene matches: 5. Germline V gene sequence: CDR1 LGHNT, CDR2 FRNRAP. The CDR3 loop reads CASGLFLAGVTGELFF. DNA of the CDR3: TGTGCTAGTGGTTTGTTCCTAGCGGGAGTTACCGGGGAGCTGTTTTTT.

This rearrangement joins TRBV7-9 to TRBJ2-7; unclear D gene. V lost 0 bases to trimming and J lost 4 bases, with 7 bases between them. The CDR3 totals 13 residues. Looked up from germline, CDR1 is SEHNR and CDR2 is FQNEAQ (reference sequence). The CDR3 nucleotides are TGTGCCAGCAGCTTAGCATCCCTATACGAGCAGTACTTC. Its translation is CASSLASLYEQYF.

This chain links TRBV19 with TRBJ2-6, with D tentatively TRBD2 (5 bases). V was clipped by 3 bases and J by 4 bases, with 16 bases between them. The germline CDR1 and CDR2 sequences are LNHDA and SQIVND (reference sequence). This CDR3 contains 17 residues. The CDR3 nucleotides read TGTGCCAGTAGTATCAAAAGCGGACCAGGCGGGGCCAACGTCCTGACTTTC. Its protein is CASSIKSGPGGANVLTF.

This chain joins TRBV5-1 and TRBJ1-1; D is unclear. The CDR3 extends over 13 amino acids. Germline V lookup: CDR1 SGHRS, CDR2 YFSETQ. Trimming removed 2 bases at V and 3 bases at J, with 8 bases between. CDR3 DNA: TGCGCCAGCAGCTTAACTGCTGACACTGAAGCTTTCTTT. Its translation is CASSLTADTEAFF.

This chain uses TRBV5-6 with TRBJ1-5; 7 bases align to TRBD1. J was trimmed by 3 bases and V by 3 bases; bases with no gene match: 6. The CDR3 is 15 amino acids. CDR1 and CDR2 from the germline V gene are SGHDT and YYEEEE. In DNA form, the CDR3 reads TGTGCCAGCAGCTCGATGACAGGGCACAATCAGCCCCAGCATTTT. It codes for CASSSMTGHNQPQHF. Full variable domain (remainder filled in from reference TRBV5-6 and TRBJ1-5): DAGVTQSPTHLIKTRGQQVTLRCSPKSGHDTVSWYQQALGQGPQFIFQYYEEEERQRGNFPDRFSGHQFPNYSSELNVNALLLGDSALYLCASSSMTGHNQPQHFGDGTRLSIL.

J is TRBJ1-5 and V is TRBV2; maybe TRBD1 (6 bases). Looked up from germline, CDR1 is SNHLY and CDR2 is FYNNEI. The CDR3 has 15 amino acids. Trimming stripped 2 bases from V and 4 bases from J, with 12 bases between. Here the CDR3 DNA reads TGTGCCAGCAGTGAACAGGGGATTAGTAATCAGCCCCAGCATTTT. This encodes CASSEQGISNQPQHF.

The CDR3 nucleotides read TGTGCCAGCAGCCAAGATTGGCAGGATCGAAACACCATATATTTT. Translation gives CASSQDWQDRNTIYF. This chain joins TRBV4-2 and TRBJ1-3; D not certain. The length of the CDR3 is 15 residues. Deletions cut 0 bases from V and 5 bases from J, with 11 bases between. Germline CDR1 is LGHNA and CDR2 is YNFKEQ.

The V call is TRBV6-5, the J call TRBJ1-4; 11 bases map to TRBD1. The CDR3 is made up of 14 amino acids. In germline, CDR1 is MNHEY, CDR2 SVGAGI. V lost 5 bases, J lost 10 bases, and 6 bases stayed unmatched. The CDR3: CASSQDRGRGKLFF. For the CDR3, the DNA is TGTGCCAGCAGTCAGGACAGGGGGCGCGGAAAACTGTTTTTT.

This clone has more than one count but fewer than ten. This rearrangement joins TRBV9 to TRBJ1-2; possible D gene TRBD1, 5 bases. Germline CDR1 and CDR2: SGDLS and YYNGEE. The CDR3 loop spans 12 amino acids. V gave up 6 bases and J gave up 8 bases, with 14 bases separating them. The CDR3 spells CASMKGQGGYTF. CDR3 sequence (DNA): TGTGCCAGCATGAAGGGGCAAGGGGGCTACACCTTC.

The CDR3 DNA sequence: TGTGCCAGCAGCCTACAGGGGAGAGTCACCGGGGAGCTGTTTTTT. The encoded protein is CASSLQGRVTGELFF. The chain combines TRBV5-6 with TRBJ2-2, with 7 bases identical to TRBD1. Germline CDR1 is SGHDT and CDR2 is YYEEEE. The V gene end was trimmed by 4 bases and the J gene end by 4 bases; junction bases not matched to a gene: 7. This CDR3 has 15 amino acids.

V is TRBV7-9 and J is TRBJ2-5, with D possibly TRBD2 on 5 matching bases. V lost 2 bases and J lost 0, with 7 bases in between. Germline CDR1 reads SEHNR; CDR2 reads FQNEAQ (reference sequence). This CDR3 is built from 14 residues. The CDR3 region is CASSLTGYQETQYF. As DNA, the CDR3 is TGTGCCAGCAGCTTAACGGGGTACCAAGAGACCCAGTACTTC.

The chain links TRBV9 to TRBJ2-7; perhaps TRBD1 as D (5 bases). Germline values: CDR1 SGDLS, CDR2 YYNGEE. CDR3 length: 15 residues. V gave up 6 bases and J gave up 2 bases, with 18 bases separating them. The CDR3 nucleotides read TGTGCCAGCATGCCAGCAATAGGGGCGACCTACGAGCAGTACTTC. Amino acid sequence: CASMPAIGATYEQYF.

The rearrangement uses TRBV20-1 and TRBJ1-5, with unresolved D. Trimming shortened V by 1 base and J by 9 bases, and 7 bases separated the two germline ends. The length of the CDR3 is 11 residues. CDR1 is DFQATT and CDR2 is SNEGSKA in the germline V gene (reference sequence). The CDR3 nucleotides are TGCAGTGCTAGAGGGCCTGGGCCCCAGCATTTT. Its protein product is CSARGPGPQHF.

This clone was seen a handful of times. This CDR3 reads CASSRTYDQPQHF. The CDR3 DNA reads as TGTGCCAGTAGTAGGACATACGATCAGCCCCAGCATTTT. V and J are TRBV19 and TRBJ1-5, with D maybe TRBD1 (5 bases). Germline V gene lookup returns CDR1 LNHDA and CDR2 SQIVND (reference sequence). This CDR3 has 13 residues. Trimming stripped 4 bases from V and 5 bases from J, with 9 bases between.

This clone was observed a handful of times. This CDR3 is CASSLLRGSETQYF. The CDR3 DNA reads as TGTGCCAGCAGCTTACTTCGGGGGTCAGAGACCCAGTACTTC. The chain carries TRBV7-8 and TRBJ2-5; TRBD2 might be the D (6 bases). The V end was cut by 2 bases, the J end by 4 bases, with 11 bases between. The CDR3 has 14 residues. Germline V gene sequence: CDR1 SGHVS, CDR2 FQNEAQ. The full variable domain, with the rest looked up from reference TRBV7-8 and TRBJ2-5, is GAGVSQSPRYKVAKRGQDVALRCDPISGHVSLFWYQQALGQGPEFLTYFQNEAQLDKSGLPSDRFFAERPEGSVSTLKIQRTQQEDSAVYLCASSLLRGSETQYFGPGTRLLVL.

V and J are TRBV10-3 and TRBJ1-5, with 7 bases lining up with TRBD1. This CDR3 is 13 amino acids long. J gave up 4 bases and V 7 bases, and 4 bases lay outside the gene matches. Germline V lookup: CDR1 ENHRY, CDR2 SYGVKD. DNA for the CDR3: TGTGCCATCAATGGACAGGAAAATCAGCCCCAGCATTTT. This codes for CAINGQENQPQHF.

This clone was recorded a few times. This chain connects TRBV6-5 to TRBJ1-2; D gene unclear. The CDR3 is made up of 13 amino acids. Germline V gene data show CDR1 as MNHEY and CDR2 as SVGAGI. V dropped 6 bases and J dropped 3 bases, with 11 bases sitting between them. The CDR3 here is CASRYTADYGYTF. The CDR3, as DNA: TGTGCCAGCAGGTACACGGCGGACTATGGCTACACCTTC.

The V gene is TRBV2, the J gene TRBJ2-3; no clear D gene. V was pared by 7 bases and J by 4 bases, with 15 bases between. CDR3 length equals 14 residues. CDR1 and CDR2 from the germline V gene are SNHLY and FYNNEI. The CDR3 sequence: CASTTQGSADTQYF. CDR3 coding DNA: TGTGCCAGCACCACCCAAGGTTCCGCAGATACGCAGTATTTT.

V gene TRBV27 combines with J gene TRBJ2-7, with D perhaps TRBD1 or TRBD2 (5 bases each). Per germline, CDR1 MNHEY and CDR2 SMNVEV (reference sequence). The CDR3 spans 14 residues. The V and J ends lost 2 bases and 3 bases respectively, with 11 bases between them. The CDR3 reads CASSLGSGSYEQYF. CDR3 DNA: TGTGCCAGCAGTTTAGGTTCAGGGAGCTACGAGCAGTACTTC.

V usage is TRBV25-1 and J usage is TRBJ1-1, with 10 bases identical to TRBD1. Germline V gives CDR1 MGHDK, CDR2 SYGVNS. V was clipped by 3 bases and J by 3 bases; unmatched bases: 4. This CDR3 is built from 15 residues. The CDR3 bases are TGTGCCAGCAGTGATCCCGGGACAGGGGACACTGAAGCTTTCTTT. It codes for CASSDPGTGDTEAFF.

The chain joins TRBV7-2 to TRBJ2-3, with a weak D call TRBD2 (6 bases). Germline V gene lookup returns CDR1 SGHTA and CDR2 FQGNSA. This CDR3 is built from 13 residues. The V and J ends lost 5 bases and 6 bases respectively, with 12 bases between them. The CDR3 DNA reads as TGTGCCAGCAGCGCGGGGCCTCAGGATACGCAGTATTTT. Translated: CASSAGPQDTQYF.

In DNA, the CDR3 is TGTGCCAGCAGTCAACCGGACGGCGCCCAGTACTTC. Amino acids: CASSQPDGAQYF. The gene calls are TRBV7-9 and TRBJ2-7, with unresolved D. Trimming shortened V by 6 bases and J by 10 bases, and 16 bases separated the two germline ends. Per germline, CDR1 SEHNR and CDR2 FQNEAQ (reference sequence). The CDR3 contains 12 residues.